The 11 T cell receptor beta chains presented below share a single source sample, sequenced in a study of blood T cells in healthy people across ages. PCR was performed a second time for roughly 7 to 12 cycles using a sample-barcoded 5' primer and a J-beta primer mix. TCRdb ran MiXCR on the 5' RACE reads and lists one entry per CDR3 protein. The sample shows more than 1.4 million distinct CDR3 sequences, 35% to 45% of them seen only once. Sequenced: blood. These TCRs come from a woman in her late teens or twenties in good health.

CDR3 sequence (DNA): TGTGCCAGCAGTGCCGTCAGGGGGGTCCACGAGCAGTACTTC. Residues: CASSAVRGVHEQYF. The chain carries TRBV2 and TRBJ2-5; maybe TRBD1 (7 bases). With the DNA end fitting TRBJ2-7 better, the J assignment may be wrong. The length of the CDR3 is 14 residues. The V gene's germline CDR1 is SNHLY and CDR2 FYNNEI.

The chain employs TRBV6-5 and TRBJ2-1; 9 bases map to TRBD2. Unmatched junction bases numbered 8, after V lost 4 bases and J lost 7 bases. This CDR3 is built from 15 residues. Germline-derived CDR1 and CDR2 are MNHEY and SVGAGI. The CDR3 nucleotides are TGTGCCAGCAGTTTTCGGCTAGCGGGATTGAATGAGCAGTTCTTC. Its protein product is CASSFRLAGLNEQFF.

The chain carries TRBV2 and TRBJ2-3; 8 bases agree with TRBD2. With V trimmed by 10 bases and J by 6 bases, 9 bases remained unmatched. The CDR3 covers 13 residues. In germline, CDR1 is SNHLY, CDR2 FYNNEI. CDR3 protein: CAMPRGGLDTQYF. CDR3 nucleotides: TGTGCCATGCCTCGGGGGGGTTTGGATACGCAGTATTTT.

This chain links TRBV6-6 with TRBJ2-3, with D perhaps matching TRBD2 (6 bases). The CDR3 covers 15 residues. Germline CDR1 MNHNY, CDR2 SVGAGI (reference sequence). Trimming removed 5 bases at V and 0 bases at J, with 12 bases between. This CDR3 reads CASSRDFASTDTQYF. For the CDR3, the DNA is TGTGCCAGCAGTCGGGACTTCGCTAGCACAGATACGCAGTATTTT.

In DNA, the CDR3 is TGTGCCAGCAGCCTCCTAACTAGGGGGACAGACATCACAGATACGCAGTATTTT. This sequence encodes CASSLLTRGTDITDTQYF. The chain has TRBV4-2 and TRBJ2-3; 7 bases match TRBD1. After removal of 4 bases from V and 2 bases from J, the junction contained 15 bases not matched to a gene. Germline-derived CDR1 and CDR2 are LGHNA and YNFKEQ. The CDR3 consists of 18 residues.

The count of this clonotype is one. Just one base apart from a much larger clone, this may be a read error. The chain recombines TRBV4-1 with TRBJ2-1; no firm D call. Germline lookup yields CDR1 MGHRA and CDR2 YSYEKL. CDR3 length: 18 amino acids. The CDR3 protein is CTSSQDSLGRPPYNEQFF. CDR3 coding DNA: TGCACCAGCAGCCAAGATTCTCTGGGTCGTCCCCCTTACAATGAGCAGTTCTTC.

J is TRBJ2-7 and V is TRBV21-1; TRBD2, as called in the table, went unchecked against the DNA. TRBV21-1 is a listed pseudogene. The CDR3 contains 19 residues. The CDR3 loop is CASSKVWGVGLADTYEQYF. In DNA form, the CDR3 reads TGTGCCAGCAGCAAAGTTTGGGGGGTGGGACTAGCGGATACCTACGAGCAGTACTTC.

The rearrangement links TRBV5-1 to TRBJ2-7; a weak D match, TRBD2 (5 bases). The CDR3 contains 16 residues. V was cut by 0 bases and J by 0 bases, with 13 bases left in between. Germline V CDR1 and CDR2: SGHRS, YFSETQ. The CDR3: CASSLAPSSSSYEQYF. As DNA, the CDR3 is TGCGCCAGCAGCTTGGCCCCTAGCTCGAGCTCCTACGAGCAGTACTTC.

Only a few counts were recorded for this clonotype. J is TRBJ2-7 and V is TRBV20-1; possible D gene TRBD1, 6 bases. CDR1 DFQATT and CDR2 SNEGSKA come from the germline V gene (reference sequence). There are 14 residues in the CDR3. V was pared by 5 bases and J by 7 bases, with 21 bases between. The CDR3 region is CSAYRGLPRGEQYF. As DNA, the CDR3 is TGCAGTGCTTACCGCGGACTGCCTAGGGGGGAGCAGTACTTC.

The chain has TRBV2 and TRBJ2-7; 8 bases align to TRBD1. V lost 7 bases and J lost 0; bases outside the gene matches: 5. This CDR3 has 14 residues. Germline V gives CDR1 SNHLY, CDR2 FYNNEI. The chain's CDR3 is CASTRQGTSYEQYF. CDR3 nucleotide sequence: TGTGCCAGCACTCGACAGGGGACCTCCTACGAGCAGTACTTC.

This clonotype was detected only a few times. This chain links TRBV10-1 with TRBJ2-1, with TRBD2 matching 8 bases. This CDR3 spans 14 amino acids. With V trimmed by 5 bases and J by 7 bases, 7 bases remained unmatched. Germline CDR1 and CDR2: WNHNN and SYGVQD (reference sequence). The CDR3 sequence is CASSLLADLNEQFF. The CDR3 region has the DNA TGCGCCAGCAGTTTACTAGCGGATTTGAATGAGCAGTTCTTC.